This T cell receptor beta chain appears in the sequencing data of a study of shared clonotypes between healthy human individuals. With regard to this clone: Its antigen remains unknown.

Some clones are missing from TCRdb's copy, which holds only in-frame ones; the method was immunoSEQ multiplex PCR. In the table there are millions of clones, over 85% of which are singletons. General study findings and limits: With a few donors compared, around 5% of naive CD4 clonotypes were shared.

The clonotype was recovered from a man aged 18 to 35 in good health. Sequencing was performed on naive CD4+ T cells sorted from blood. The subset is: CD45RA+ positively selected.

The CDR3 nucleotides are TGTGCCAGCAGGCCTGGACCCCCGGGTACAGATACGCAGTATTTT. Protein sequence: CASRPGPPGTDTQYF. V and J are TRBV2 and TRBJ2-3; D uncertain. Germline lookup yields CDR1 SNHLY and CDR2 FYNNEI. V lost 6 bases and J 3 bases, leaving 16 bases between the germline ends. The CDR3 contains 15 residues. Complete variable domain (other parts from reference TRBV2 and TRBJ2-3): EPEVTQTPSHQVTQMGQEVILRCVPISNHLYFYWYRQILGQKVEFLVSFYNNEISEKSEIFDDQFSVERPDGSNFTLKIRSTKLEDSAMYFCASRPGPPGTDTQYFGPGTRLTVL.